This T cell receptor (beta chain) was retrieved from a study of T-cell memory formation after mild COVID-19. V was pared by 4 bases and J by 7 bases, with 7 bases of the junction left unmatched. The CDR3 contains 13 residues. Germline loops: CDR1 SQVTM, CDR2 ANQGSEA. Constant-segment primers served in 5'RACE that generated TCR alpha and TCR beta cDNA libraries bearing sample barcodes and UMIs. TCRdb independently ran MiXCR on the 5' RACE reads; one entry per CDR3 protein. Altogether some 320,000 distinct CDR3 sequences are present, approximately 15% being singletons, with the ten largest covering more than 20%.

The specimen sequenced was PBMCs or a T cell subset sorted from them (not recorded which). The receptor was derived from a man in his late teens or twenties who had mild COVID-19 (a few samples of this study predate the infection). Cell type and time point are not known. The V call is TRBV29-1, the J call TRBJ1-5; 7 bases agree with TRBD1. CDR3 nucleotides: TGCAGCGTTGGGAGGGACAGCGGGCAGCCCCAGCATTTT. Amino acids: CSVGRDSGQPQHF. The whole variable domain, remainder taken from reference TRBV29-1 and TRBJ1-5, is SAVISQKPSRDICQRGTSLTIQCQVDSQVTMMFWYRQQPGQSLTLIATANQGSEATYESGFVIDKFPISRPNLTFSTLTVSNMSPEDSSIYLCSVGRDSGQPQHFGDGTRLSIL.